The clone carrying this T cell receptor (beta chain) was detected a few times. Libraries of TCR beta came from iRepertoire HTBI primers plus Arm-PCR of CDR3 regions. Each CDR3 protein is one row after TCRdb ran MiXCR on the multiplex PCR reads. The sample lists roughly 510,000 distinct CDR3 sequences; 15% to 20% were seen once. This sample was taken from a study of regulatory T cells in long-lasting Graves disease. The time point is: newly diagnosed GD, antithyroid drugs for less than 3 months. PBMC-derived RNA was used for the TCR library. The sample also formed part of further work on T cells in Graves' hyperthyroidism and ophthalmopathy.

This sequence was found in a young man with Graves disease. The starting material was peripheral blood mononuclear cells (PBMCs), obtained at new diagnosis, from a patient treated with antithyroid drugs.

CDR3 DNA sequence: TGTGCCAGCAGCTTGTCCCGAGATCCCTTCTACGAGCAGTACTTC. Residues: CASSLSRDPFYEQYF. The V call is TRBV11-2, the J call TRBJ2-7; D is uncertain. CDR3 size: 15 residues. V gave up 3 bases and J gave up 3 bases, with 15 bases separating them. CDR1 is SGHAT and CDR2 is FQNNGV in the germline V gene.